These T cell receptor beta chains were read from a single sample in a study of patients and donors after allogeneic stem cell transplantation. A single record per CDR3 protein comes from TCRdb applying MiXCR to the RT-PCR reads. The table has more than 850,000 distinct CDR3 sequences, under 20% seen once; the top ten hold around 6%. What was sequenced was blood, either unsorted or a sorted T cell fraction (not recorded which). Source of these receptors: a human donor who was either an allogeneic HSCT recipient or a stem cell or donor lymphocyte infusion donor (not recorded which). It is not recorded whose cells these are; they may come from a transplant donor. CDR3s include the opening cysteine and the closing phenylalanine or tryptophan. The D gene is left open where the match is weak. The size field is filled for only some rows; it gives once, few, many or a size class.

J | size | D | V | CDR3 | DNA
TRBJ1-1 | NA | TRBD1 | TRBV11-2 | CASRPWTGPNTEAFF | TGTGCCAGCAGACCTTGGACAGGTCCTAACACTGAAGCTTTCTTT
TRBJ2-5 | NA | NA | TRBV6-2/TRBV6-3 | CASSYDSAAGLRGVGETQYF | TGTGCCAGCAGTTACGATTCGGCAGCGGGCCTCCGTGGGGTTGGGGAGACCCAGTACTTC
TRBJ1-2 | NA | TRBD1 | TRBV6-2/TRBV6-3 | CASSYSGQFYGYTF | TGTGCCAGCAGTTACTCGGGACAGTTCTATGGCTACACCTTC
TRBJ2-7 | NA | TRBD2 | TRBV7-9 | CASSLEASGGYEQYF | TGTGCCAGCAGCTTAGAGGCGTCGGGGGGGTACGAGCAGTACTTC
TRBJ1-4 | NA | NA | TRBV7-9 | CASSLGRKTNEKLFF | TGTGCCAGCAGCCTGGGACGTAAAACTAATGAAAAACTGTTTTTT
TRBJ2-7 | NA | NA | TRBV20-1 | CSASGRGSSYEQYF | TGCAGTGCTAGTGGGAGGGGGAGCTCCTACGAGCAGTACTTC
TRBJ2-2 | NA | NA | TRBV21-1 | CASSKVDEELTPSTGELFF | TGTGCCAGCAGCAAAGTGGATGAGGAGTTGACACCAAGCACCGGGGAGCTGTTTTTT
TRBJ2-5 | few | TRBD1 | TRBV6-5 | CASSYSTGAETQYF | TGTGCCAGCAGTTACTCTACAGGGGCAGAGACCCAGTACTTC
TRBJ2-3 | few | TRBD1 | TRBV20-1 | CSASTGTGVGTDTQYF | TGCAGTGCGAGTACCGGGACAGGGGTGGGGACAGATACGCAGTATTTT
TRBJ1-6 | NA | NA | TRBV6-1 | CASSAPVAGSNSPLHF | TGTGCCAGCAGTGCCCCTGTCGCAGGGAGTAATTCACCCCTCCACTTT
TRBJ2-3 | few | NA | TRBV29-1 | CSVYLVASGTDTQYF | TGCAGCGTGTATTTAGTGGCTTCTGGCACAGATACGCAGTATTTT
TRBJ1-2 | few | TRBD1 | TRBV6-5 | CASSSERQGGGYGYTF | TGTGCCAGCAGTTCCGAGAGGCAGGGGGGTGGCTATGGCTACACCTTC
TRBJ2-7 | few | TRBD2 | TRBV9 | CASSAGLVGYEQYF | TGTGCCAGCAGCGCCGGACTAGTGGGGTACGAGCAGTACTTC
TRBJ2-2 | NA | NA | TRBV4-1 | CASSQVKGSGLFF | TGCGCCAGCAGCCAAGTAAAGGGTAGTGGGCTGTTTTTT
TRBJ2-2 | few | NA | TRBV27 | CASSLRGVPNTGELFF | TGTGCCAGCAGTTTACGAGGGGTCCCCAACACCGGGGAGCTGTTTTTT
TRBJ2-2 | NA | NA | TRBV19 | CASSDRSTGELFF | TGTGCCAGTAGTGATCGGAGCACCGGGGAGCTGTTTTTT
TRBJ2-7 | few | NA | TRBV18 | CASSRDSRTHEQYF | TGTGCCAGCTCCCGGGACTCCCGAACCCACGAGCAGTACTTC
TRBJ1-1 | NA | TRBD1 | TRBV11-3 | CASSNTRQGAEAFF | TGTGCCAGCAGCAATACCCGACAGGGCGCTGAAGCTTTCTTT
TRBJ2-4 | NA | NA | TRBV7-2 | CASSLVVGRDSKNIQYF | TGTGCCAGCAGCTTAGTAGTAGGGCGTGATTCCAAAAACATTCAGTACTTC
TRBJ2-1 | few | TRBD2 | TRBV5-1 | CASSPGTSGNVRSYNEQFF | TGCGCCAGCAGCCCCGGGACTAGCGGGAATGTTAGGTCCTACAATGAGCAGTTCTTC
TRBJ2-1 | NA | NA | TRBV2 | CASSERWYNEQFF | TGTGCCAGCAGTGAACGCTGGTACAATGAGCAGTTCTTC
TRBJ2-3 | few | TRBD1 | TRBV7-3 | CASILPGTGTDTQYF | TGTGCCAGCATTTTACCCGGGACAGGGACAGATACGCAGTATTTT
TRBJ2-1 | NA | NA | TRBV7-9 | CASSSFPRKKSYNEQFF | TGTGCCAGCAGTTCTTTCCCCAGGAAAAAGTCCTACAATGAGCAGTTCTTC
TRBJ1-1 | few | NA | TRBV5-1 | CASSPGWGQGRAFF | TGCGCCAGCAGCCCGGGATGGGGCCAAGGAAGAGCTTTCTTT
TRBJ2-2 | NA | NA | TRBV29-1 | CSVRVPNTGELFF | TGCAGCGTAAGGGTTCCCAACACCGGGGAGCTGTTTTTT
TRBJ1-6 | NA | NA | TRBV4-3 | CASSQDPTAVSSYNSPLHF | TGCGCCAGCAGCCAAGACCCGACGGCCGTTAGCTCCTATAATTCACCCCTCCACTTT
TRBJ2-7 | NA | NA | TRBV13 | CASSSDSERSYEQYF | TGTGCCAGCAGCTCGGACAGTGAACGCTCCTACGAGCAGTACTTC
TRBJ1-2 | NA | TRBD1 | TRBV20-1 | CSAPRPGTAVYGYTF | TGCAGTGCTCCCCGCCCCGGGACAGCAGTCTATGGCTACACCTTC
TRBJ1-6 | few | NA | TRBV20-1 | CSARGVYRVESPLHF | TGCAGTGCTAGAGGGGTATACAGGGTCGAGTCACCCCTCCACTTT
TRBJ2-2 | few | NA | TRBV4-3 | CASSPLVALGTGELFF | TGCGCCAGCAGCCCTTTGGTGGCTTTGGGTACCGGGGAGCTGTTTTTT
TRBJ1-3 | few | NA | TRBV6-5 | CASSYSLIGGNTIYF | TGTGCCAGCAGTTACTCGTTAATTGGAGGAAACACCATATATTTT
TRBJ2-3 | once | TRBD2 | TRBV12-3/TRBV12-4 | CASTGLAGADTQYF | TGTGCCAGCACCGGGCTAGCGGGAGCAGATACGCAGTATTTT
TRBJ2-3 | few | NA | TRBV10-3 | CAISESSTSGIDTQYF | TGTGCCATCAGTGAGTCGAGCACCTCGGGTATTGATACGCAGTATTTT
TRBJ2-3 | NA | TRBD1 | TRBV5-1 | CASSLVGTGGSTDTQYF | TGCGCCAGCAGCTTGGTGGGGACAGGGGGGAGCACAGATACGCAGTATTTT
TRBJ1-3 | many | TRBD1 | TRBV12-3/TRBV12-4 | CASRRQGSGNTIYF | TGTGCCAGCAGGAGACAGGGCTCTGGAAACACCATATATTTT
TRBJ1-6 | NA | NA | TRBV7-9 | CASSPYPQTDGSPLHF | TGTGCCAGCAGCCCATACCCGCAGACAGACGGTTCACCCCTCCACTTT
TRBJ2-1 | NA | TRBD1 | TRBV19 | CASSIWTGTDNEQFF | TGTGCCAGTAGTATCTGGACAGGGACGGACAATGAGCAGTTCTTC
TRBJ1-2 | many | NA | TRBV12-3/TRBV12-4 | CASTRDTGGYGYTF | TGTGCCAGCACCAGGGACACCGGGGGCTATGGCTACACCTTC
TRBJ2-7 | many | NA | TRBV10-3 | CAISEPLVSRGEQYF | TGTGCCATCAGTGAGCCGCTAGTTTCCCGCGGCGAGCAGTACTTC
TRBJ2-7 | NA | TRBD2 | TRBV7-8 | CASSLTLSGLRYEQYF | TGTGCCAGCAGCTTAACTCTTAGCGGGCTACGCTACGAGCAGTACTTC
TRBJ1-1 | few | TRBD1 | TRBV5-6 | CASSLYGTGPNTEAFF | TGTGCCAGCAGCTTGTATGGGACAGGTCCGAACACTGAAGCTTTCTTT
TRBJ1-2 | few | NA | TRBV21-1 | CASSKGTGNYGYTF | TGTGCCAGCAGTAAAGGGACGGGAAACTATGGCTACACCTTC
TRBJ2-7 | few | NA | TRBV20-1 | CSANPRTSGGLRQYF | TGCAGTGCTAACCCCAGGACCTCCGGGGGGCTTCGGCAGTACTTC
TRBJ2-2 | NA | NA | TRBV6-1 | CASSIITSGELFF | TGTGCCAGCAGTATAATTACTTCCGGGGAGCTGTTTTTT
TRBJ2-5 | few | NA | TRBV29-1 | CSVEIPVQETQYF | TGCAGCGTTGAAATCCCAGTCCAAGAGACCCAGTACTTC
TRBJ1-5 | NA | NA | TRBV7-8 | CASSLALQAGGNQPQHF | TGTGCCAGCAGCTTAGCGCTGCAGGCTGGCGGCAATCAGCCCCAGCATTTT
TRBJ2-7 | many | TRBD2 | TRBV9 | CASSVGGRADEQYF | TGTGCCAGCAGCGTAGGCGGGAGGGCCGATGAGCAGTACTTC
TRBJ2-5 | NA | NA | TRBV6-5 | CASSYHRTGSQYF | TGTGCCAGCAGTTACCATCGAACCGGGTCCCAGTACTTC
TRBJ2-3 | NA | NA | TRBV5-1 | CASSLSQNPDTQYF | TGCGCCAGCAGCTTGTCCCAAAACCCTGATACGCAGTATTTT
TRBJ2-1 | few | TRBD2 | TRBV6-1 | CASTEGRGGNEQFF | TGTGCCAGCACGGAGGGGCGGGGGGGGAATGAGCAGTTCTTC
TRBJ1-4 | NA | NA | TRBV2 | CASDALPTNEKLFF | TGTGCCAGCGACGCACTGCCAACTAATGAAAAACTGTTTTTT
TRBJ2-5 | few | TRBD2 | TRBV12-3/TRBV12-4 | CASSPRTSGGAETQYF | TGTGCCAGCAGTCCCAGGACTAGCGGGGGGGCAGAGACCCAGTACTTC
TRBJ2-7 | NA | NA | TRBV3-1 | CASSQDGAYSYEQYF | TGTGCCAGCAGCCAAGATGGGGCGTACTCCTACGAGCAGTACTTC
TRBJ1-1 | NA | NA | TRBV10-3 | CAISDGMNTEAFF | TGTGCCATCAGCGACGGAATGAACACTGAAGCTTTCTTT
TRBJ1-2 | many | TRBD1 | TRBV10-3 | CAISFYQGAAHGYTF | TGTGCCATCAGCTTTTATCAGGGGGCGGCCCATGGCTACACCTTC